This TCR beta chain was identified in a study of identical twins. Study observations and caveats: Within monozygotic twins, out-of-frame TCR alpha sharing was underestimated by the models.

Worth noting for this clonotype: Its target is unknown.

From germline, CDR1 is MDHEN and CDR2 SYDVKM. Trimming pared 8 bases from V and 15 bases from J, leaving 29 bases between. CDR3 length: 15 residues. TCRdb re-derived calls from the 5' RACE reads in MiXCR, one entry per CDR3 protein. The profile shows 550,000 to 800,000 distinct CDR3 sequences, less than 9% of them singletons. In addition, the sample was reused for a study of yellow fever vaccine responses in identical twins.

The sample comprised PBMCs. This receptor was identified in a woman between 18 and 29 years old in good health. The gene calls are TRBV28 and TRBJ2-1; no definite D call. This chain's CDR3 is CASLSAELATSWLFF. The DNA for the CDR3 is TGTGCCAGCCTCTCTGCCGAGCTGGCTACCTCGTGGCTGTTCTTC. Complete variable domain (other parts from reference TRBV28 and TRBJ2-1): DVKVTQSSRYLVKRTGEKVFLECVQDMDHENMFWYRQDPGLGLRLIYFSYDVKMKEKGDIPEGYSVSREKKERFSLILESASTNQTSMYLCASLSAELATSWLFFGPGTRLTVL.